This TCR beta chain was found in a study of human T cells and chemical hapten exposure. In the study overall: Largely, small differences in pooled library volume made per-sample TCR yields vary.

The sample's time point: healthy volunteer bleed at 6 weeks. Total RNA came from unfractionated whole blood. TCRdb analysed the RACE reads with MiXCR anew, one entry per CDR3 protein. The sample records about 34,000 distinct CDR3 sequences, around 5.5% being singletons. The V and J ends lost 0 bases and 2 bases respectively, with 12 bases between them. CDR1 is DFQATT, CDR2 SNEGSKA, per germline (reference sequence). This CDR3 comprises 15 residues. Study-level findings and limits: TCRs at high frequency, those above 1 in 1000, did not change with DPC sensitization.

This clonotype appeared many times. What it binds is unknown. This chain connects TRBV20-1 to TRBJ2-3; no clear D gene. The TCR was taken from a human donor in good health. Some clones in this sample may be carry-over from other donors' samples. The specimen was whole blood. The CDR3, as DNA: TGCAGTGCTAGAGACCGGGTTAACCCCACAGATACGCAGTATTTT. Translated, it gives CSARDRVNPTDTQYF.